This T cell receptor (beta chain) was profiled in a study of blood T cell repertoires in COVID-19. Overall study: Sites in the United States, Italy and Spain provided acute and convalescent COVID-19 samples. PBMCs, B-cell-depleted T cells, or T cells provided the cDNA or gDNA that made up the material.

Germline V gives CDR1 MGHRA, CDR2 YSYEKL. The CDR3 has 14 residues. V was pared by 4 bases and J by 6 bases, with 13 bases between. As handled by the study authors: Amplifying reference gene primers gave estimates of nucleated cell counts. Generated by immunoSEQ multiplex PCR, the TCRdb table keeps only in-frame clones and is missing some. V and J calls plus clone size are reproduced from that table; the DNA served to infer D and trimming. The repertoire holds more than 65,000 clones, under 85% seen once, with around 10% in the top ten. This clonotype was sampled from a woman aged 45-60 years with acute or convalescent COVID-19. Material: peripheral blood. The genes are TRBV4-1 and TRBJ2-1, with a weak D call TRBD2 (5 bases). The DNA for the CDR3 is TGCGCCAGCAGCCTGGTGGCTAGCTCCAATGAGCAGTTCTTC. Its protein is CASSLVASSNEQFF.